This T cell receptor beta chain was found in a study of neurological immune-mediated disorders. The V gene lost 0 bases and the J gene lost 2 bases, with 11 bases spanning the gap. The length of the CDR3 is 15 residues. The germline CDR1 and CDR2 sequences are LGHNA and YSLEER. This clonotype was seen repeatedly, ten times or more. From 15-18 subjects, every sequencing run obtained over 160 million TCR-beta sequences. TCRdb called the 5' RACE reads again in MiXCR, with one record for every CDR3 protein. The sample lists 26,000 or so distinct CDR3 sequences, less than 15% occurring once. This clonotype was obtained from a man between 60 and 75 years old in good health. Specimen: PBMCs. The chain employs TRBV4-3 and TRBJ2-7, with no clear D. CDR3 DNA: TGCGCCAGCAGCCAAGACACCGGGCTGACCTACGAGCAGTACTTC. Its protein is CASSQDTGLTYEQYF.